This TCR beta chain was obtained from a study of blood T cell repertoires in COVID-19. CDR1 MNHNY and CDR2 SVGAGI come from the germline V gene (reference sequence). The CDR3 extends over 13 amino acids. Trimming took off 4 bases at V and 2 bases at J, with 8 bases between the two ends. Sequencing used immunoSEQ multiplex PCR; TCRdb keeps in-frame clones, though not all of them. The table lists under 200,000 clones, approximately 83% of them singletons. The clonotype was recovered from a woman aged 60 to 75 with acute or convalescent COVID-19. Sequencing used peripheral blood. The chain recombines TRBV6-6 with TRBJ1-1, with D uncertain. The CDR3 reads CASSSLPNTEAFF. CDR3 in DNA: TGTGCCAGCAGTTCACTCCCAAACACTGAAGCTTTCTTT.